This T cell receptor (beta chain) was sequenced during a study of blood T cell repertoires in COVID-19. Sequencing was performed with immunoSEQ multiplex PCR; in TCRdb, only in-frame clones are kept and a portion is missing. The sample holds roughly 150,000 clones, around nine tenths seen once. The receptor's source is a middle-aged man who had recovered from COVID-19. Specimen: peripheral blood.

For the CDR3, the DNA is TGTGCCAGCAGTTCTCAGGGGGCTGGGGCCAACGTCCTGACTTTC. Protein: CASSSQGAGANVLTF. The chain combines TRBV6-5 with TRBJ2-6; 7 bases align to TRBD1. V lost 4 bases to trimming and J lost 2 bases; unmatched junction nucleotides: 2. The CDR3 contains 15 residues. Germline V gene lookup returns CDR1 MNHEY and CDR2 SVGAGI.